A single TCR beta chain is shown here with its context. The data stem from a study of early T cells in non-severe SARS-CoV-2 infection. On the study more broadly: Sequencing targeted bulk RNA from unsorted whole blood, leaving chains unpaired.

The library protocol tagged individual cDNA molecules with unique molecular identifiers. TCRdb ran MiXCR on the 5' RACE reads and lists one entry per CDR3 protein. The table records more than 50,000 distinct CDR3 sequences, 12% of them present only once. The sample consisted of whole blood, taken at baseline. The clonotype comes from an adult who was a healthcare worker with PCR-confirmed SARS-CoV-2 infection or an uninfected control (not recorded which).

The CDR3 DNA follows: TGCAGCGTGGAGGGGGAGCGGAGCTCCTACAATGAGCAGTTCTTC. It specifies CSVEGERSSYNEQFF. The rearrangement links TRBV29-1 to TRBJ2-1; the D gene could be TRBD1 or TRBD2 (6 bases each). Trimming left V 6 bases short and J 0 bases short, with 15 bases between. This CDR3 is 15 amino acids long. The germline CDR1 and CDR2 sequences are SQVTM and ANQGSEA.